The 21 T cell receptor beta chains below were found in one sample sequenced in a study of shared clonotypes between healthy human individuals. CD8 cells classed as naive were CD45RO-negative and positively selected for CCR7, excluding terminally differentiated effector memory CD45RA+ cells. Method: immunoSEQ multiplex PCR; TCRdb's copy keeps in-frame clones and lacks some. The sample consists of roughly 2 million clones, roughly 94% of them appearing once. Sequenced sample: naive CD8+ T cells sorted from blood. These TCRs come from a man younger than 35 in good health.

On this clone itself: The junction departs from the called germline gene at one end, perhaps through a read error. The chain has TRBV7-7 and TRBJ2-5, with D uncertain. The CDR3 runs 14 residues. CDR1 SSHAT and CDR2 FNYEAQ come from the germline V gene (reference sequence). The CDR3 loop reads CASSLEPYPETQYF. The CDR3 nucleotides read TGTGCTAGCAGCTTAGAACCTTATCCAGAGACCCAGTACTTC.

The V call is TRBV7-8, the J call TRBJ2-1; D is undetermined. From germline, CDR1 is SGHVS and CDR2 FQNEAQ. V lost 1 base and J lost 7, with 26 bases in between. The CDR3 length is 19 residues. CDR3 loop: CASSLGSNQLAGSPNEQFF. For the CDR3, the DNA is TGTGCCAGCAGCTTAGGTTCGAACCAGCTTGCAGGTTCCCCAAATGAGCAGTTCTTC.

The V call is TRBV9, the J call TRBJ1-2; the match to TRBD1 covers 7 bases. The germline V gene encodes CDR1 SGDLS and CDR2 YYNGEE. The CDR3 is 17 amino acids. The V gene end was trimmed by 5 bases and the J gene end by 2 bases; junction bases not matched to a gene: 15. The chain's CDR3 is CASSLNPTTGENYGYTF. The CDR3, as DNA: TGTGCCAGCAGTCTGAATCCAACTACAGGGGAAAACTATGGCTACACCTTC.

CDR3 loop: CAWAGTRYNEQFF. The CDR3 DNA reads TGTGCCTGGGCCGGGACTAGATACAATGAGCAGTTCTTC. The chain employs TRBV30 and TRBJ2-1; 8 positions match TRBD2. In germline, CDR1 is GTSNPN, CDR2 SVGIG (reference sequence). Unmatched junction bases numbered 4, after V lost 5 bases and J lost 4 bases. The CDR3 length is 13 residues.

This chain connects TRBV4-1 to TRBJ2-5; D not resolved. The CDR3 is made up of 14 amino acids. Trimming removed 1 base at V and 3 bases at J, with 9 bases between. Germline CDR1 MGHRA, CDR2 YSYEKL. This CDR3 is CASSQALVKETQYF. DNA for the CDR3: TGCGCCAGCAGCCAAGCCCTAGTTAAAGAGACCCAGTACTTC.

The chain is built from TRBV6-5 and TRBJ2-7; no clear D gene. CDR3 size: 14 residues. Germline values: CDR1 MNHEY, CDR2 SVGAGI. V was shortened by 6 bases and J by 3 bases, with 15 bases between the two germline ends. The CDR3 nucleotides are TGTGCCAGCAGCTCTGGATTATCTGGCTACGAGCAGTACTTC. This gives the protein CASSSGLSGYEQYF.

V gene TRBV10-1 combines with J gene TRBJ2-5, with 9 positions matching TRBD2. V shed 0 bases and J 2 bases; nucleotides not matched to a gene: 1. The V gene's germline CDR1 is WNHNN and CDR2 SYGVQD (reference sequence). This CDR3 comprises 15 residues. CDR3: CASSESLAGQETQYF. CDR3 DNA sequence: TGCGCCAGCAGTGAGTCCCTAGCGGGACAAGAGACCCAGTACTTC.

This clone has only one observation. The chain combines TRBV5-5 with TRBJ1-5; D call uncertain. The germline gives CDR1 SGHKS, CDR2 YYEKEE (reference sequence). The CDR3 loop spans 14 amino acids. The V gene lost 0 bases and the J gene lost 1 base, with 5 bases spanning the gap. CDR3 DNA: TGTGCCAGCAGCTTGGCAGACAGCAATCAGCCCCAGCATTTT. Translating it yields CASSLADSNQPQHF.

The chain couples TRBV2 to TRBJ2-4; maybe TRBD2 (6 bases). CDR3 length: 12 amino acids. Deletions cut 7 bases from V and 5 bases from J, with 9 bases between. Germline values: CDR1 SNHLY, CDR2 FYNNEI. The CDR3 sequence: CASTGVENIQYF. The DNA of the CDR3 is TGTGCCAGCACGGGAGTCGAAAACATTCAGTACTTC.

The J gene is TRBJ2-5, the V gene TRBV4-2; 7 positions match TRBD2. CDR3 length: 14 amino acids. From germline, CDR1 is LGHNA and CDR2 YNFKEQ. J gave up 5 bases and V 4 bases, and 7 bases lay outside the gene matches. CDR3 nucleotides: TGTGCCAGCAGCCCGTTTAGGGGAGGGGAGACCCAGTACTTC. Translation gives CASSPFRGGETQYF.

This clone was seen once. V is TRBV9 and J is TRBJ2-3; 7 positions agree with TRBD2. The CDR3 contains 18 residues. Looked up from germline, CDR1 is SGDLS and CDR2 is YYNGEE. Unmatched junction bases numbered 12, after V lost 0 bases and J lost 2 bases. CDR3 amino acids: CASSVAAFSAGPTDTQYF. CDR3 coding DNA: TGTGCCAGCAGCGTAGCGGCGTTTTCAGCGGGACCCACAGATACGCAGTATTTT.

On this clone itself: In the same sample, other DNA sequences code for this CDR3. The chain is built from TRBV5-6 and TRBJ2-1, with TRBD1 matching over 7 bases. Per the germline V gene, CDR1 is SGHDT and CDR2 is YYEEEE. The CDR3 contains 13 residues. The V and J ends lost 1 base and 7 bases, in that order; junction bases with no gene match: 2. The CDR3 loop is CASSLYRGNEQFF. The CDR3 DNA reads as TGTGCCAGCAGCTTGTACAGGGGAAATGAGCAGTTCTTC.

This chain connects TRBV29-1 to TRBJ1-4; no firm D call. The CDR3 has 13 residues. The V and J ends lost 7 bases and 1 base respectively, with 10 bases between them. The V gene's germline CDR1 is SQVTM and CDR2 ANQGSEA. The CDR3 DNA reads as TGCAGCGCCCCGGCCGGAACTAATGAAAAACTGTTTTTT. This gives the protein CSAPAGTNEKLFF. Full variable domain (rest looked up from reference TRBV29-1 and TRBJ1-4): SAVISQKPSRDICQRGTSLTIQCQVDSQVTMMFWYRQQPGQSLTLIATANQGSEATYESGFVIDKFPISRPNLTFSTLTVSNMSPEDSSIYLCSAPAGTNEKLFFGSGTQLSVL.

A single count supports this clone. CDR3 residues: CASSFSPGQGKGEQYF. CDR3 nucleotides: TGTGCCAGCAGTTTTTCCCCGGGACAGGGGAAGGGGGAGCAGTACTTC. This chain uses TRBV28 with TRBJ2-7; 10 bases agree with TRBD1. J lost 7 bases, V lost 3 bases, and 12 bases had no gene match. The CDR3 length is 16 residues. The germline V gene encodes CDR1 MDHEN and CDR2 SYDVKM.

This CDR3 is CASSWARETYEQYF. Written as DNA, the CDR3 is TGCGCCAGCAGCTGGGCCAGGGAAACCTACGAGCAGTACTTC. V is TRBV5-1 and J is TRBJ2-7; D might be TRBD1 (5 bases). V was pared by 3 bases and J by 2 bases, with 12 bases between. The CDR3 totals 14 residues. The germline CDR1 and CDR2 sequences are SGHRS and YFSETQ.

The chain carries TRBV28 and TRBJ2-7; possibly TRBD1 for D (8 bases). The germline V gene has CDR1 MDHEN and CDR2 SYDVKM. The CDR3 is 13 amino acids. The V end lost 6 bases, the J end lost 4 bases, and 13 bases lay between the germline ends. The CDR3 DNA follows: TGTGCCAGCAGCCACAGGGGGGGTTACGAGCAGTACTTC. Translating gives CASSHRGGYEQYF.

The chain is built from TRBV9 and TRBJ2-7; D is possibly TRBD2 (5 bases). This CDR3 region has 13 residues. In germline, CDR1 is SGDLS, CDR2 YYNGEE. The V end was cut by 0 bases, the J end by 7 bases, with 11 bases between. CDR3 nucleotide sequence: TGTGCCAGCAGCGTAGCAGGAGGAAGGGAGCAGTACTTC. The encoded protein is CASSVAGGREQYF.

V is TRBV4-1 and J is TRBJ2-7; 8 bases align to TRBD1. Germline-derived CDR1 and CDR2 are MGHRA and YSYEKL. The CDR3 runs 16 residues. V lost 0 bases and J lost 3; bases outside the gene matches: 7. CDR3 DNA sequence: TGCGCCAGCAGCCAAGAAAGTGGTACAGGGGGCTACGAGCAGTACTTC. Translation gives CASSQESGTGGYEQYF.

The chain uses TRBV7-9 and TRBJ1-5; D is undetermined. This CDR3 is 12 amino acids long. The germline V gene encodes CDR1 SEHNR and CDR2 FQNEAQ (reference sequence). V gave up 4 bases and J gave up 7 bases, with 8 bases separating them. In DNA form, the CDR3 reads TGTGCCAGCAGCTCATCTGAGCAGCCCCAGCATTTT. Protein product: CASSSSEQPQHF.

The rearrangement links TRBV19 to TRBJ1-6; D remains ambiguous. CDR3 length: 12 residues. V gave up 8 bases and J gave up 7 bases, with 9 bases separating them. Germline CDR1 LNHDA, CDR2 SQIVND (reference sequence). Here the CDR3 DNA reads TGTGCCAGTGGGATGGGGAATTCACCCCTCCACTTT. Its protein product is CASGMGNSPLHF.

The genes are TRBV7-9 and TRBJ1-2; D remains ambiguous. The CDR3 is 13 amino acids. V shed 4 bases and J shed 4 bases, with 10 bases lying between them. Germline lookup yields CDR1 SEHNR and CDR2 FQNEAQ (reference sequence). The CDR3 nucleotides read TGTGCCAGCAGCTCCTCGGATGGCTATGGCTACACCTTC. This translates into CASSSSDGYGYTF. Full variable domain (missing parts from reference TRBV7-9 and TRBJ1-2): DTGVSQNPRHKITKRGQNVTFRCDPISEHNRLYWYRQTLGQGPEFLTYFQNEAQLEKSRLLSDRFSAERPKGSFSTLEIQRTEQGDSAMYLCASSSSDGYGYTFGSGTRLTVV.